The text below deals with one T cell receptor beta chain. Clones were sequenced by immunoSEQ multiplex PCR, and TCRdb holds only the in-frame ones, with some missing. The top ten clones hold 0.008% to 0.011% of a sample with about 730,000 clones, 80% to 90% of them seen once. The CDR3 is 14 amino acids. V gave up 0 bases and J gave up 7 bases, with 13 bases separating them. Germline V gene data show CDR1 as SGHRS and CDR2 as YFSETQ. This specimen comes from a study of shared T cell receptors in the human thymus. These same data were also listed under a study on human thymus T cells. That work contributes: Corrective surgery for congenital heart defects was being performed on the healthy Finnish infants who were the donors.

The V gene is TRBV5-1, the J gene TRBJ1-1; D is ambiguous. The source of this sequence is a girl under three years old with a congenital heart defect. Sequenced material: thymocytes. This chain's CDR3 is CASSLGGKEGEAFF. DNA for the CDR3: TGCGCCAGCAGCTTGGGGGGTAAGGAGGGTGAAGCTTTCTTT.